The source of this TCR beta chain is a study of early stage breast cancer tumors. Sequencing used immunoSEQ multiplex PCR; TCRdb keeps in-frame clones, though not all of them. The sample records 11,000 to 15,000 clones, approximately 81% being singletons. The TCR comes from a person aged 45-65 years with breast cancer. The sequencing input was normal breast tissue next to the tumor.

CDR3 DNA sequence: TGTGCCAGCAGCACTCAGCGGGACACCTACGAGCAGTACTTC. This gives the protein CASSTQRDTYEQYF. The rearrangement uses TRBV7-2 and TRBJ2-7; D is possibly TRBD2 (7 bases). The germline CDR1 and CDR2 sequences are SGHTA and FQGNSA. This CDR3 contains 14 residues. V was cut by 5 bases and J by 2 bases, with 13 bases left in between.